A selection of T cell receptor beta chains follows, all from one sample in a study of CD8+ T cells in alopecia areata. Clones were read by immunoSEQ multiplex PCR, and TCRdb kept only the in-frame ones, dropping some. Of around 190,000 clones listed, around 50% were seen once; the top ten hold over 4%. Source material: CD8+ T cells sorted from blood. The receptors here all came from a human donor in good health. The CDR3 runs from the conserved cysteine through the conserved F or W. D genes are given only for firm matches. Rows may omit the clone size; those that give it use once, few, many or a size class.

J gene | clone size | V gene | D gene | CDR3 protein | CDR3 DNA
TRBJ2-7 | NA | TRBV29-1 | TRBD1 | CSVLGDSNYEQYF | TGCAGCGTCCTAGGGGACAGTAACTACGAGCAGTACTTC
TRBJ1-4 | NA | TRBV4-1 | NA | CASSQMWGLGEKLFF | TGCGCCAGCAGCCAGATGTGGGGCCTAGGGGAAAAACTGTTTTTT
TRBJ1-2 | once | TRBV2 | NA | CASSDGVVAYGYTF | TGTGCCAGCAGTGACGGGGTGGTGGCCTATGGCTACACCTTC
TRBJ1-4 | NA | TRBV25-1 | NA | CASSGYPPPAGDEKLFF | TGTGCCAGCAGTGGATATCCGCCCCCGGCGGGAGATGAAAAACTGTTTTTT
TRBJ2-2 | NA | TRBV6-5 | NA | CASSGGSGELFF | TGTGCCAGCAGTGGGGGATCCGGGGAGCTGTTTTTT
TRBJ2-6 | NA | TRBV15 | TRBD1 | CATSTRTGIYPGANVLTF | TGTGCCACCAGCACAAGGACAGGGATATACCCTGGGGCCAACGTCCTGACTTTC
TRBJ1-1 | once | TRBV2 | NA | CASSEGQATEAFF | TGTGCCAGCAGTGAAGGGCAGGCCACTGAAGCTTTCTTT
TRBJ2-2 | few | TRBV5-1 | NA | CASSFTADPNTGELFF | TGCGCCAGCAGCTTCACGGCAGACCCGAACACCGGGGAGCTGTTTTTT
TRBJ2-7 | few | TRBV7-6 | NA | CASSPGGYEQYF | TGTGCCAGCAGCCCGGGTGGCTACGAGCAGTACTTC
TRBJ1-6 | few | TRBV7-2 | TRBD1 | CASSASTGGRNSPLHF | TGTGCCAGCAGCGCTTCGACAGGGGGTAGAAATTCACCCCTCCACTTT
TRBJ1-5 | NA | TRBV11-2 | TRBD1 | CASSPGQGGQPQHF | TGTGCCAGCAGCCCCGGACAGGGAGGTCAGCCCCAGCATTTT
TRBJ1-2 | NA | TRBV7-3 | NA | CASSLIRAANGYTF | TGTGCCAGCAGCTTAATCCGGGCCGCCAATGGCTACACCTTC
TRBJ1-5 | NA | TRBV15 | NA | CATSRVNSNQPQHF | TGTGCCACCAGCAGGGTAAATAGCAATCAGCCCCAGCATTTT
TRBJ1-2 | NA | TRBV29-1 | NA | CSVAALGGYTF | TGCAGCGTTGCAGCCTTGGGTGGCTACACCTTC
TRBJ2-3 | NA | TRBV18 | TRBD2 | CASSPVPSGASTDTQYF | TGTGCCAGCTCACCGGTGCCTAGCGGGGCTAGCACAGATACGCAGTATTTT
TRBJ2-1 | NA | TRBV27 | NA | CASSLDWRGSYNEQFF | TGTGCCAGCAGTTTGGACTGGCGGGGCTCCTACAATGAGCAGTTCTTC
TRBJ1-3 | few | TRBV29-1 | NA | CSVYSGAGNTIYF | TGCAGCGTTTATTCAGGGGCTGGAAACACCATATATTTT
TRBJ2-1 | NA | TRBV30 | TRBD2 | CAWSDGTSGYNKQFF | TGTGCCTGGAGCGACGGGACTAGCGGTTACAATAAGCAGTTCTTC
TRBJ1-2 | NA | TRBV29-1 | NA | CSVVAGKGYTF | TGCAGCGTTGTGGCAGGGAAGGGCTACACCTTC
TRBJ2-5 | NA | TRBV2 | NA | CASSEPGEAGFGGETQYF | TGTGCCAGCAGTGAACCGGGGGAAGCGGGCTTCGGAGGAGAGACCCAGTACTTC
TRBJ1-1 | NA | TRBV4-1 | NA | CASSQGNIGAFF | TGCGCCAGCAGCCAAGGTAATATCGGAGCTTTCTTT
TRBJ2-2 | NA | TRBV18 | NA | CASSPEDTGELFF | TGTGCCAGCTCACCGGAGGACACCGGGGAGCTGTTTTTT
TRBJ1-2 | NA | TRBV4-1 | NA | CASSQDVRSYGYTF | TGCGCCAGCAGCCAAGATGTGAGGTCCTATGGCTACACCTTC
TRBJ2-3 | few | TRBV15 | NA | CATSRALILGQGETDTQYF | TGTGCCACCAGCAGAGCGCTAATCCTTGGGCAGGGAGAGACAGATACGCAGTATTTT
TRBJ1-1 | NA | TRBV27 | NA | CASSFGLGDTEAFF | TGTGCCAGCAGTTTCGGCCTGGGTGACACTGAAGCTTTCTTT
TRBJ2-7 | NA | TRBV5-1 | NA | CARERVARYEQYF | TGCGCCAGGGAACGGGTTGCCCGCTACGAGCAGTACTTC
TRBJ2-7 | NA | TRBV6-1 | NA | CASKRGGLMDEQYF | TGTGCCAGCAAACGGGGCGGCCTTATGGACGAGCAGTACTTC
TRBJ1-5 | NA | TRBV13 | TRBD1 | CASSFRDRGPNQPQHF | TGTGCCAGCAGCTTCCGGGACAGGGGGCCCAATCAGCCCCAGCATTTT
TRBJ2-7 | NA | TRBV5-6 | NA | CASSLPSSYEQYF | TGTGCCAGCAGCCTTCCATCATCCTACGAGCAGTACTTC
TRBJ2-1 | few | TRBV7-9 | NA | CASSSSNEQFF | TGTGCCAGCAGCTCCAGCAATGAGCAGTTCTTC
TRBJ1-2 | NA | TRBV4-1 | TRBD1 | CASSQLTGESGYTF | TGCGCCAGCAGCCAACTCACAGGGGAAAGTGGCTACACCTTC
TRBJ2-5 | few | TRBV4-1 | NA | CASSQGGTRPPRTQETQYF | TGCGCCAGCAGCCAAGGGGGGACACGTCCCCCACGGACTCAAGAGACCCAGTACTTC
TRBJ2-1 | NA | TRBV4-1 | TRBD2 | CASSQGGGDEQFF | TGCGCCAGCAGCCAAGGCGGGGGGGATGAGCAGTTCTTC
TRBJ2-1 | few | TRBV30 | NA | CAWSSGGLARNEQFF | TGTGCCTGGAGTTCAGGGGGGCTAGCGCGCAATGAGCAGTTCTTC
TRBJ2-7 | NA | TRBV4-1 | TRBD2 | CASSQGEGKDEQYF | TGCGCCAGCAGCCAAGGGGAGGGGAAGGACGAGCAGTACTTC
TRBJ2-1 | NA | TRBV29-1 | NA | CSVAQGNEQFF | TGCAGCGTTGCCCAGGGAAATGAGCAGTTCTTC
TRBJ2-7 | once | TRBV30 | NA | CAWTARGAYEQYF | TGTGCCTGGACAGCCAGGGGGGCCTACGAGCAGTACTTC
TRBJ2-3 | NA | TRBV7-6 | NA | CASSGDSDTQYF | TGTGCCAGCAGTGGGGATTCCGATACGCAGTATTTT
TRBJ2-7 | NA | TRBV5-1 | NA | CASSLSTGSYEQYF | TGCGCCAGCAGCTTGTCAACGGGGTCCTACGAGCAGTACTTC
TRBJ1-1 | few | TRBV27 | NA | CASSLGLGGTEAFF | TGTGCCAGCAGTTTGGGCCTTGGGGGGACTGAAGCTTTCTTT
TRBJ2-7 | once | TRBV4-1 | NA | CASSQDSGPWEQYF | TGCGCCAGCAGCCAAGATAGTGGACCGTGGGAGCAGTACTTC
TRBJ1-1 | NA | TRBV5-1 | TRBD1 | CASSPEGQGTRGDTEAFF | TGCGCCAGCAGCCCAGAGGGACAGGGGACCAGGGGGGACACTGAAGCTTTCTTT